This TCR beta chain comes out of a study of early T cells in non-severe SARS-CoV-2 infection. The CDR3 extends over 13 amino acids. Trimming shortened V by 2 bases and J by 0 bases, and 4 bases separated the two germline ends. Germline V gives CDR1 KGHSH, CDR2 LQKENI. TCRdb re-derived calls from the 5' RACE reads in MiXCR, one entry per CDR3 protein. The sample records approximately 64,000 distinct CDR3 sequences, around 18% being singletons. Sequences were derived from whole blood, sampled at baseline. The receptor was isolated from an adult who was a healthcare worker with PCR-confirmed SARS-CoV-2 infection or an uninfected control (not recorded which). The J gene is TRBJ1-1, the V gene TRBV18; no clear D. The CDR3 here is CASSPSMNTEAFF. In nucleotides, the CDR3 is TGTGCCAGCTCACCAAGTATGAACACTGAAGCTTTCTTT.